The source of this T cell receptor beta chain is a study of cytomegalovirus exposure and HLA in healthy donors. This CDR3 spans 14 amino acids. V was shortened by 2 bases and J by 0 bases, with 6 bases between the two germline ends. From germline, CDR1 is SGDLS and CDR2 YYNGEE. PCR involved 60 Vbeta and 13 Jbeta primers. TCRdb's copy holds only in-frame clones and misses some; the assay was immunoSEQ multiplex PCR. In the table there are over 85,000 clones, approximately 64% of which are singletons. The material sequenced was PBMCs. J is TRBJ2-1 and V is TRBV9, with D perhaps TRBD2 (5 bases). The TCR comes from a human donor in good health. The CDR3 nucleotides read TGTGCCAGCAGCGTCGGGGTCTCCTACAATGAGCAGTTCTTC. Its translation: CASSVGVSYNEQFF.